The subject of this entry is one TCR beta chain. The antigen is not known. This CDR3 has 14 residues. Per germline, CDR1 SEHNR and CDR2 FQNEAQ (reference sequence). The V end was cut by 6 bases, the J end by 2 bases, with 13 bases between. Primers included in the PCR were 60 Vbeta and 13 Jbeta primers. Sequenced by immunoSEQ multiplex PCR; TCRdb stores in-frame clones only, minus some. In the table there are about 100,000 clones, 85% to 90% of which are singletons. The data were taken from a study of cytomegalovirus exposure and HLA in healthy donors. Regarding the study as a whole: In a later analysis, common viral pathogens appeared linked to several of the most significant clusters.

The specimen was PBMCs. This sequence was found in a man aged 25-45 years in good health and CMV-seronegative. The rearrangement uses TRBV7-9 and TRBJ2-5; TRBD2 might be the D (6 bases). The CDR3: CASSSGRTQETQYF. The DNA for the CDR3 is TGTGCCAGCAGTTCGGGGAGGACTCAAGAGACCCAGTACTTC. Together with reference TRBV7-9 and TRBJ2-5, the CDR3 gives the full variable domain: DTGVSQNPRHKITKRGQNVTFRCDPISEHNRLYWYRQTLGQGPEFLTYFQNEAQLEKSRLLSDRFSAERPKGSFSTLEIQRTEQGDSAMYLCASSSGRTQETQYFGPGTRLLVL.